A single sample is the source of the 9 T cell receptor beta chains below, sequenced in a study of blood T cell repertoires in COVID-19. Sequenced by immunoSEQ multiplex PCR; TCRdb stores in-frame clones only, minus some. The table has under 500,000 clones, 85% to 90% seen once. Specimen: peripheral blood. The receptors derive from a woman in her 30s with acute or convalescent COVID-19.

V is TRBV28 and J is TRBJ1-4; D is unresolved. The CDR3 totals 14 residues. Germline assignment: CDR1 MDHEN and CDR2 SYDVKM. V lost 3 bases and J lost 8, with 13 bases in between. This CDR3 is CASSFGGVGEKLFF. The CDR3 nucleotides read TGTGCCAGCAGTTTCGGCGGGGTTGGAGAAAAACTGTTTTTT. The full variable domain, completed using reference TRBV28 and TRBJ1-4, is DVKVTQSSRYLVKRTGEKVFLECVQDMDHENMFWYRQDPGLGLRLIYFSYDVKMKEKGDIPEGYSVSREKKERFSLILESASTNQTSMYLCASSFGGVGEKLFFGSGTQLSVL.

The chain is built from TRBV10-3 and TRBJ2-7; 13 bases align to TRBD2. Per germline, CDR1 ENHRY and CDR2 SYGVKD. The V segment lost 3 bases and the J segment 4 bases; nucleotides outside the gene matches: 9. CDR3 length: 17 residues. The CDR3 DNA is TGTGCCATCAGTGATCCGACTAGCGGGGGGCCTCTTTACGAGCAGTACTTC. It codes for CAISDPTSGGPLYEQYF.

CDR3 in amino acids: CATSRDPSGVETQYF. The CDR3 nucleotides read TGTGCCACCAGCAGAGATCCTAGCGGGGTCGAGACCCAGTACTTC. V gene TRBV15 combines with J gene TRBJ2-5; 9 bases are a match to TRBD2. The ends lost 0 bases at V and 5 bases at J; junction bases unmatched: 4. This CDR3 comprises 15 residues. Germline V gene data show CDR1 as LNHNV and CDR2 as YYDKDF (reference sequence).

CDR3 in amino acids: CSVEDPEDGGGETQYF. The CDR3 DNA sequence: TGCAGCGTTGAAGATCCGGAGGACGGAGGGGGCGAGACCCAGTACTTC. The rearrangement links TRBV29-1 to TRBJ2-5; D might be TRBD1 (7 bases). The germline CDR1 and CDR2 sequences are SQVTM and ANQGSEA. The CDR3 loop spans 16 amino acids. Trimming took 0 bases from V and 5 from J, leaving 19 bases between them.

This chain connects TRBV2 to TRBJ2-3, with 9 bases fitting TRBD2. The germline CDR1 and CDR2 sequences are SNHLY and FYNNEI. V gave up 6 bases and J gave up 0 bases; unmatched junction bases: 10. The CDR3 totals 17 residues. The CDR3 DNA sequence: TGTGCCAGCAGCTATTTAGCGGGAGCAACTAGCACAGATACGCAGTATTTT. This translates into CASSYLAGATSTDTQYF.

V and J are TRBV30 and TRBJ2-5, with 9 bases lining up with TRBD2. Germline CDR1 and CDR2: GTSNPN and SVGIG (reference sequence). V trimming: 5 bases; J trimming: 4 bases; junction bases outside the gene matches: 8. The CDR3 loop spans 14 amino acids. CDR3 sequence reads: CAWGLRTSVETQYF. The CDR3 DNA follows: TGTGCCTGGGGGCTCCGGACTAGCGTAGAGACCCAGTACTTC.

J is TRBJ1-2 and V is TRBV25-1; 9 bases match TRBD1. Germline trimming cut 3 bases from V and 6 bases from J; bases unmatched to any gene: 2. The CDR3 is 13 amino acids. Germline CDR1 is MGHDK and CDR2 is SYGVNS. In nucleotides, the CDR3 is TGTGCCAGCAGTGATCGGACAGGGGATGGCTACACCTTC. The encoded protein is CASSDRTGDGYTF.

CDR3 loop: CASSLQGYLSPLHF. CDR3 DNA sequence: TGTGCCAGCTCACTACAGGGATATCTTTCACCCCTCCACTTT. The J gene is TRBJ1-6, the V gene TRBV18, with D possibly being TRBD1 (6 bases). The CDR3 sequence is 14 residues long. V was shortened by 4 bases and J by 9 bases, with 13 bases between the two germline ends. Germline CDR1 KGHSH, CDR2 LQKENI. Drawing the rest from reference TRBV18 and TRBJ1-6, the complete variable domain is NAGVMQNPRHLVRRRGQEARLRCSPMKGHSHVYWYRQLPEEGLKFMVYLQKENIIDESGMPKERFSAEFPKEGPSILRIQQVVRGDSAAYFCASSLQGYLSPLHFGNGTRLTVT.

This clone came up a few times. A much larger clonotype is one base distant, so this may be a read error. Other nucleotide sequences in the sample specify the same CDR3. The chain is built from TRBV7-9 and TRBJ1-1, with no clear D. V lost 4 bases and J lost 0, with 9 bases in between. This CDR3 has 14 amino acids. In germline, CDR1 is SEHNR, CDR2 FQNEAQ (reference sequence). The CDR3 DNA follows: TGTGCCAGCAGCTCGAGTACAGTGAACACTGAAGCTTTCTTT. This sequence encodes CASSSSTVNTEAFF.